A selection of T cell receptor beta chains follows, all from one sample in a study of cytomegalovirus exposure and HLA in healthy donors. Generated by immunoSEQ multiplex PCR, the TCRdb table keeps only in-frame clones and is missing some. Among under 150,000 clones listed, 80% to 85% were seen once. The sample taken for sequencing was PBMCs. These receptors all come from a male donor in good health and CMV-seropositive. The CDR3 runs from the conserved cysteine through the conserved F or W. A D gene is named only where the DNA matches it firmly. Size is omitted from some rows. Given values are once, few, many or a class for expanded clones.

D	size	V	J	DNA	CDR3
.	.	TRBV27	TRBJ2-7	TGTGCCAGCAGTTTAGAAGAGGGAGGCTCCTACGAGCAGTACTTC	CASSLEEGGSYEQYF
.	few	TRBV19	TRBJ1-2	TGTGCCAGTAGTATGACAAATGGCTACACCTTC	CASSMTNGYTF
.	.	TRBV18	TRBJ2-3	TGTGCCAGCTCACCCCTCCCCACATCCGGGACATCTAGCACAGATACGCAGTATTTT	CASSPLPTSGTSSTDTQYF
TRBD1	once	TRBV5-8	TRBJ2-2	TGTGCCAGCAGCTTGGCAGGGGGATACACCGGGGAGCTGTTTTTT	CASSLAGGYTGELFF
TRBD1	.	TRBV29-1	TRBJ2-3	TGCAGCGTCGACATCCGGGACAGTGCCACAGATACGCAGTATTTT	CSVDIRDSATDTQYF
TRBD1	.	TRBV11-3	TRBJ1-2	TGTGCCAGCAGCGCGGGGACAGGGGATAACTATGGCTACACCTTC	CASSAGTGDNYGYTF
TRBD1	.	TRBV7-7	TRBJ1-1	TGTGCTAGCAGCTCCGGGACAGGTGAGGAAGCTTTCTTT	CASSSGTGEEAFF
.	.	TRBV9	TRBJ2-5	TGTGCCAGCAGCGTAGGGTCCGCGGTCAGGTACTTC	CASSVGSAVRYF
TRBD2	.	TRBV7-9	TRBJ2-3	TGTGCCAGCAGCTTAGATCCAGCGGGGGACACAGATACGCAGTATTTT	CASSLDPAGDTDTQYF
.	.	TRBV5-1	TRBJ1-4	TGCGCCAGCAGCTGGGGGGGTTCTGATGAAAAACTGTTTTTT	CASSWGGSDEKLFF
TRBD1	.	TRBV7-9	TRBJ2-7	TGTTCCAGCAGCTTAGTTGTGACAGGGGAACCCTACGAGCAGTACTTC	CSSSLVVTGEPYEQYF
.	.	TRBV6-1	TRBJ2-1	TGTGCCAGCAGTGAATTGGGCAGGGTGGACAATGAGCAGTTCTTC	CASSELGRVDNEQFF
TRBD1	.	TRBV13	TRBJ1-2	TGTGCCAGCAGCTTAGGAGGGGGCCGGTATGGCTACACCTTC	CASSLGGGRYGYTF
TRBD2	once	TRBV5-4	TRBJ2-3	TGTGCCAGCAGCTTGGCGGGACTAGGGTCATTAGATACGCAGTATTTT	CASSLAGLGSLDTQYF
.	.	TRBV11-3	TRBJ2-1	TGTGCCAGCAGCTTAGGCCTAGCAGGAGGGGATGAGCAGTTCTTC	CASSLGLAGGDEQFF
.	.	TRBV6-6	TRBJ1-3	TGTGCCAGCAGTTACCAAACCAGCTCTGGAAACACCATATATTTT	CASSYQTSSGNTIYF